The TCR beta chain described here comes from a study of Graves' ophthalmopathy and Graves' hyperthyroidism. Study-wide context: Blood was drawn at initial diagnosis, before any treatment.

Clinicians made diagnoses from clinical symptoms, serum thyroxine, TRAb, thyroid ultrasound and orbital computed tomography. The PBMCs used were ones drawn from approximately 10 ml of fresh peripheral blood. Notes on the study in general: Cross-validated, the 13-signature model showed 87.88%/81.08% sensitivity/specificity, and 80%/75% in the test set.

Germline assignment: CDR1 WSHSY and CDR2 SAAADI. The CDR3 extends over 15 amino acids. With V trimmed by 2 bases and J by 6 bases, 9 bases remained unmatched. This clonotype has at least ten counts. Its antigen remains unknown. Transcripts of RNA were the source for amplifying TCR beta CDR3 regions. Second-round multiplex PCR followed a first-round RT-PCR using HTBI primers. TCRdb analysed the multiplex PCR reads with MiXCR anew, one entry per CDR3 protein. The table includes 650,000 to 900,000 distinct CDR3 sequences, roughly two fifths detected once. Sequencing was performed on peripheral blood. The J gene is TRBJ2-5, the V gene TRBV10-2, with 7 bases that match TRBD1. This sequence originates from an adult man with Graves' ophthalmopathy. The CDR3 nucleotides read TGCGCCAGCAGTGAGGAGAGAGGGGGCTTTAAGACCCAGTACTTC. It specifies CASSEERGGFKTQYF.